The clone carrying this TCR beta chain has only a few counts. The target antigen is unknown. The sample comes from a study of blood T cells in healthy people across ages. V was pared by 3 bases and J by 0 bases, with 3 bases of the junction left unmatched. The CDR3 has 15 amino acids. CDR1 is MGHRA and CDR2 is YSYEKL in the germline V gene. Combining a sample-barcoded 5' primer with a J-beta primer mix, a second PCR ran for 7 to 11 cycles. Each of the cDNA molecules was tagged by a template-switch adaptor with 12 random nucleotides. TCRdb passed the 5' RACE reads through MiXCR, listing each CDR3 protein once. This sample yields 550,000 to 800,000 distinct CDR3 sequences, of which approximately 21% are seen a single time; 3% to 4.5% belongs to the top ten. Regarding the study as a whole: PBMCs went unsorted, and a conclusive naive versus antigen-experienced comparison was therefore prevented. The study regarded diversity estimates from one million T cells as underestimates.

Peripheral blood from each donor was collected in a volume of 8 to 10 milliliters. V and J are TRBV4-1 and TRBJ2-5; 8 positions agree with TRBD1. This sequence originates from a man between 65 and 85 years old in good health. The specimen was blood. CDR3 loop: CASSQGTGDQETQYF. The CDR3 coding sequence is TGCGCCAGCAGCCAGGGGACAGGCGACCAAGAGACCCAGTACTTC.